This paragraph covers one TCR beta chain sequence. The source of the sample is a study of blood T cell repertoires in COVID-19. Study context: Nucleic acid was either cDNA or gDNA, and it came from T cells, B-cell-depleted T cells, or PBMCs.

The authors' processing: Counts of nucleated cells, estimated from reference gene primer amplification, were obtained. Measured with immunoSEQ multiplex PCR; TCRdb has only the in-frame clones, and not every one. V and J calls and clone size come straight from that table; D and trimming were deduced from the DNA. The sample includes tens of thousands of clones, around 89% of them seen just once. V was trimmed by 4 bases and J by 10 bases, leaving 15 bases between them. This CDR3 has 13 amino acids. Germline loops: CDR1 SGHRS, CDR2 YFSETQ. This receptor was obtained from a woman in her sixties or seventies with acute or convalescent COVID-19. The chain is built from TRBV5-1 and TRBJ2-1; maybe TRBD2 (6 bases). Input material: peripheral blood. CDR3 sequence (DNA): TGCGCCAGCAGCCCGACTAGTTTGGGGGAGCAGTTCTTC. It translates to CASSPTSLGEQFF.